This T cell receptor (beta chain) comes out of a study of blood T cell repertoires in COVID-19. Study summary: Sites across the United States, Italy and Spain contributed samples from acute and convalescent COVID-19. PBMCs, B-cell-depleted T cells, or T cells were the source of the cDNA or gDNA that made up the material.

V gave up 3 bases and J gave up 3 bases, with 8 bases separating them. The CDR3 contains 13 residues. Germline values: CDR1 MNHNS, CDR2 SASEGT. The authors' processing: Reference gene primer amplification in the assay estimated nucleated cell counts. Method: immunoSEQ multiplex PCR; TCRdb's copy keeps in-frame clones and lacks some. V, J and clone size are taken as reported in that table, and D and trimming were inferred from the DNA itself. The profile shows around 100,000 clones, around four fifths of them singletons. Sequencing was done on a sample of peripheral blood. The receptor's source is a man aged 50 to 59 with active or convalescent COVID-19. The V call is TRBV6-1, the J call TRBJ1-1; D might be TRBD1 (5 bases). The CDR3 sequence: CASSETVDTEAFF. Here the CDR3 DNA reads TGTGCCAGCAGTGAGACAGTGGACACTGAAGCTTTCTTT.